This T cell receptor (beta chain) was identified during a study of beta chain features in type 1 diabetes. On the study more broadly: What patients shared with healthy donors was a similar profile of age, gender and cell yields. Investigators examined 85 million to 110 million sorted cells across all samples. Whole-study results and caveats: With patients and controls alike, PCR might favor shorter templates to an equal degree. Moderate yet significant TCRB CDR3 shortening was seen in Type 1 diabetes patients in all four CD4+ subsets.

TCRB transcripts that were expressed got sequenced, as all of the isolated RNA had been reverse transcribed. Repertoires were generated with immunoSEQ multiplex PCR, while TCRdb's copy carries only in-frame clones and drops some. The data show hundreds of thousands of clones, around 15% seen once. In the case of this clone: What it binds is unknown.

Purity exceeding 95% was reached by all sorted populations. Sequenced: naive CD4+ T cells from blood. This TCR derives from a man younger than 35 with type 1 diabetes.

The CDR3 DNA is TGCGCCAGCAGCTCCGGACAGGGGACCCTCTCTGGGGCCAACGTCCTGACTTTC. It translates to CASSSGQGTLSGANVLTF. The chain joins TRBV5-1 to TRBJ2-6, with TRBD1 matching 9 bases. V gave up 3 bases and J gave up 0 bases; unmatched junction bases: 7. Germline V gene lookup returns CDR1 SGHRS and CDR2 YFSETQ. The CDR3 has 18 amino acids.